The rows below give T cell receptor beta chains drawn from one sample of a study of T cells in Graves' hyperthyroidism and ophthalmopathy. One entry per CDR3 protein results from TCRdb running MiXCR on the multiplex PCR reads. The profile shows some 300,000 distinct CDR3 sequences, approximately 18% of them singletons. Material for sequencing was blood. The receptor source for this set is a man aged 50 or older with Graves' ophthalmopathy. Each CDR3 is given with its conserved first and last residue. Fields, in order: J gene, D gene, clone size, V gene, CDR3 protein, CDR3 DNA. A D gene is named only where the DNA matches it firmly. Size is omitted from some rows. Given values are once, few, many or a class for expanded clones.

>TRBJ2-7|TRBD2|NA|TRBV6-2/TRBV6-3
CATLHQGTSGYYEQYF
TGTGCCACACTCCACCAGGGGACTAGCGGGTACTACGAGCAGTACTTC
>TRBJ2-1|NA|few|TRBV5-1
CASSSMGAGIYNEQFF
TGCGCCAGCAGCTCGATGGGCGCGGGGATTTACAATGAGCAGTTCTTC
>TRBJ2-2|TRBD2|few|TRBV18
CASSLDLAVNTGELFF
TGTGCCAGCTCACTAGATCTAGCGGTTAACACCGGGGAGCTGTTTTTT
>TRBJ1-1|TRBD1|few|TRBV19
CASSTLTGQQRTEAFF
TGTGCCAGTAGTACTTTGACGGGACAGCAGCGCACTGAAGCTTTCTTT
>TRBJ2-7|NA|few|TRBV6-2/TRBV6-3
CASGGFNEQYF
TGTGCCAGCGGGGGGTTCAACGAGCAGTACTTC
>TRBJ2-5|TRBD1|many|TRBV7-3
CASGTGRGETQYF
TGTGCCAGCGGGACAGGGCGGGGAGAGACCCAGTACTTC
>TRBJ2-1|NA|many|TRBV5-1
CASSLESSYNEQFF
TGCGCCAGCAGTCTAGAGAGCTCCTACAATGAGCAGTTCTTC
>TRBJ2-7|TRBD2|many|TRBV11-2
CASSSTAGVYEQYF
TGTGCCAGCAGCTCAACAGCGGGAGTGTACGAGCAGTACTTC
>TRBJ2-1|NA|NA|TRBV6-5
CASSYGGAGGMNEQFF
TGTGCCAGCAGTTACGGGGGGGCAGGGGGCATGAACGAGCAGTTCTTC
>TRBJ1-3|TRBD1|once|TRBV5-1
CASSPQGAGNTIYF
TGCGCCAGCAGCCCTCAGGGGGCCGGAAACACCATATATTTT
>TRBJ2-2|TRBD2|many|TRBV5-1
CASSRGLAGGFGELFF
TGCGCCAGCAGCAGAGGACTAGCGGGAGGATTCGGGGAGCTGTTTTTT
>TRBJ2-2|NA|few|TRBV6-1
CASRSTQGTGELFF
TGTGCCAGCAGAAGTACCCAAGGGACCGGGGAGCTGTTTTTT
>TRBJ2-3|NA|few|TRBV28
CATGGRTDTQYF
TGTGCCACGGGCGGACGAACAGATACGCAGTATTTT
>TRBJ1-6|NA|many|TRBV5-1
CASSLEGPIYNSPLHF
TGCGCCAGCAGCTTGGAAGGTCCGATATATAATTCACCCCTCCACTTT
>TRBJ2-5|NA|few|TRBV19
CASTPAGNRAQYF
TGTGCCAGTACTCCGGCGGGGAACCGGGCCCAGTACTTC
>TRBJ2-1|TRBD2|many|TRBV30
CAWSSPGTSSREQFF
TGTGCCTGGAGTTCCCCCGGGACTAGCTCTCGAGAGCAGTTCTTC
>TRBJ1-2|NA|NA|TRBV4-1
CASSQNGRGYTF
TGCGCCAGCAGCCAAAACGGGAGAGGCTACACCTTC
>TRBJ2-1|NA|few|TRBV9
CASSSSPGLTYEQFF
TGTGCCAGCAGCTCCTCCCCCGGACTAACCTATGAGCAGTTCTTC
>TRBJ2-1|NA|many|TRBV7-2
CASSLNGWANEQFF
TGTGCCAGCAGCCTAAATGGCTGGGCCAATGAGCAGTTCTTC
>TRBJ1-1|NA|many|TRBV29-1
CSVETANTEAFF
TGCAGCGTTGAGACAGCGAACACTGAAGCTTTCTTT
>TRBJ2-1|TRBD2|many|TRBV12-3/TRBV12-4
CASSLMAGAGNEQFF
TGTGCCAGCAGTTTAATGGCGGGAGCAGGCAATGAGCAGTTCTTC
>TRBJ2-7|TRBD2|few|TRBV7-9
CASSSQPGGAYEQYF
TGTGCCAGCAGCTCCCAGCCTGGGGGGGCCTACGAGCAGTACTTC
>TRBJ2-7|TRBD1|many|TRBV27
CASSPVRAGGIEQYF
TGTGCCAGCAGTCCCGTGAGGGCAGGGGGAATCGAGCAGTACTTC
>TRBJ1-5|NA|NA|TRBV7-9
CASSFVTPWGGASNQPQHF
TGTGCCAGCAGCTTTGTCACCCCGTGGGGGGGGGCTAGCAATCAGCCCCAGCATTTT
>TRBJ1-1|TRBD1|NA|TRBV7-9
CASTGAGNMNTEAFF
TGTGCCAGTACAGGGGCAGGGAACATGAACACTGAAGCTTTCTTT
>TRBJ2-1|TRBD2|many|TRBV28
CASSPSLAGHNEQFF
TGTGCCAGCAGTCCAAGCCTAGCGGGCCACAATGAGCAGTTCTTC
>TRBJ2-1|TRBD2|many|TRBV20-1
CSARPIRLAESSYNEQFF
TGCAGTGCTAGACCAATTAGACTAGCGGAAAGCTCCTACAATGAGCAGTTCTTC
>TRBJ2-1|TRBD2|NA|TRBV11-2
CASSESGRSSYNEQFF
TGTGCCAGCAGCGAAAGCGGGAGAAGCTCCTACAATGAGCAGTTCTTC
>TRBJ2-3|TRBD2|few|TRBV24-1
CATSEGTSGFTDTQYF
TGTGCCACCAGTGAAGGGACTAGCGGATTCACAGATACGCAGTATTTT
>TRBJ2-4|TRBD1|few|TRBV28
CASTQGALAKNIQYF
TGTGCCAGCACGCAGGGGGCCCTAGCCAAAAACATTCAGTACTTC
>TRBJ2-5|NA|few|TRBV28
CASSSPSSTLQETQYF
TGTGCCAGCAGTTCGCCTTCCTCGACTCTCCAAGAGACCCAGTACTTC
>TRBJ2-2|TRBD1|few|TRBV19
CASSIVWDRANTGELFF
TGTGCCAGTAGTATAGTTTGGGACAGGGCGAACACCGGGGAGCTGTTTTTT
>TRBJ2-1|TRBD2|few|TRBV28
CASSASSGTPYNEQFF
TGTGCCAGCAGTGCCAGTAGCGGGACCCCCTACAATGAGCAGTTCTTC
>TRBJ2-3|NA|few|TRBV6-2/TRBV6-3
CASSYEGWGTDTQYF
TGTGCCAGCAGTTACGAGGGATGGGGCACAGATACGCAGTATTTT
>TRBJ2-3|TRBD2|NA|TRBV5-1
CASSTFTSGSIDTQYF
TGCGCCAGCAGCACTTTTACTAGCGGGAGCATAGATACGCAGTATTTT
>TRBJ2-7|NA|NA|TRBV11-2
CASSSYDGPGATYEQYF
TGTGCCAGCAGCTCCTACGACGGGCCAGGGGCCACCTACGAGCAGTACTTC
>TRBJ1-5|TRBD1|few|TRBV6-1
CASSSDRDQPQHF
TGTGCCAGCAGTTCCGACAGGGACCAGCCCCAGCATTTT
>TRBJ2-7|NA|many|TRBV5-1
CASSRADSYEQYF
TGCGCCAGCAGCAGGGCAGATTCCTACGAGCAGTACTTC
>TRBJ2-3|TRBD1|many|TRBV5-1
CASSPTGGTDTQYF
TGCGCCAGCAGCCCGACAGGGGGCACAGATACGCAGTATTTT
>TRBJ2-5|NA|many|TRBV2
CASASGGTQYF
TGTGCCAGCGCCAGTGGTGGGACCCAGTACTTC
>TRBJ2-7|TRBD2|NA|TRBV7-2
CASSLEASGFSYEQYF
TGTGCCAGCAGCTTAGAGGCTAGCGGGTTCTCCTACGAGCAGTACTTC
>TRBJ2-5|NA|many|TRBV3-1
CASSEGRRGKTQYF
TGTGCCAGCAGCGAAGGCCGGAGAGGGAAGACCCAGTACTTC
>TRBJ2-3|NA|few|TRBV10-3
CAISAGDSSTDTQYF
TGTGCCATCAGTGCGGGAGACTCTAGCACAGATACGCAGTATTTT
>TRBJ2-7|NA|many|TRBV28
CASSLSGTAEQYF
TGTGCCAGCAGTTTATCAGGCACCGCAGAGCAGTACTTC
>TRBJ2-5|NA|many|TRBV2
CASSGSLVFQETQYF
TGTGCCAGCAGCGGGTCTCTAGTCTTCCAAGAGACCCAGTACTTC
>TRBJ1-1|TRBD1|many|TRBV15
CATSRAGGQGATEAFF
TGTGCCACCAGCAGAGCGGGAGGACAGGGGGCTACTGAAGCTTTCTTT
>TRBJ2-1|TRBD1|many|TRBV5-1
CASSLGGQGRNEQFF
TGCGCCAGCAGCTTGGGGGGACAGGGGAGGAATGAGCAGTTCTTC